This T cell receptor (beta chain) was profiled in a study of vaccination effects on CD4 cells after COVID-19. Sequencing followed a ViraFEST assay step that expanded antigen-specific CD4+ T cells with viral peptide pools. Following culture for about ten days, CD4+ T cells were isolated. Nucleocapsid antibodies stayed negative before and after vaccination, showing no earlier SARS-CoV-2 infection. In the case of this clone: The antigen is not known.

The repertoire was sequenced with immunoSEQ multiplex PCR; TCRdb's copy has only in-frame clones and lacks some. The sample contains tens of thousands of clones, around 70% of which appear only once. From germline, CDR1 is SEHNR and CDR2 FQNEAQ (reference sequence). This CDR3 comprises 12 residues. V was pared by 11 bases and J by 1 base, with 11 bases between. Sequencing was performed on CD4+ T cells from PBMCs cultured with SARS-CoV-2 spike peptides, taken before COVID-19 vaccination. The sequence came from a human donor who received a COVID-19 vaccine. The rearrangement uses TRBV7-9 and TRBJ2-5, with D perhaps matching TRBD1 (6 bases). This chain's CDR3 is CAGRDTQETQYF. The CDR3 coding sequence is TGTGCCGGCCGGGACACCCAAGAGACCCAGTACTTC.